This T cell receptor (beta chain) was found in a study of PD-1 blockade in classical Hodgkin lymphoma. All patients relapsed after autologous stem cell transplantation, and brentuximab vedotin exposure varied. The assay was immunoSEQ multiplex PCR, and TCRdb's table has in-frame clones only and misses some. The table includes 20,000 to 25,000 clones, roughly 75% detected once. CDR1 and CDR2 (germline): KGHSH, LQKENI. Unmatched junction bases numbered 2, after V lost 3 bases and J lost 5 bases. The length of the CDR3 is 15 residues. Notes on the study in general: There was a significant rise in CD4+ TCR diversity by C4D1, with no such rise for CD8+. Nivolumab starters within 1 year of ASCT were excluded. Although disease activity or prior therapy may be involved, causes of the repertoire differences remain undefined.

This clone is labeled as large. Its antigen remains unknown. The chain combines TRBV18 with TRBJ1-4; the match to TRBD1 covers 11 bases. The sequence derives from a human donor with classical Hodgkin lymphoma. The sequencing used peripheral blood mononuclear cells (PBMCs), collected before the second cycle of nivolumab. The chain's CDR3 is CASSPRTGGNEKLFF. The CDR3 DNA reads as TGTGCCAGCTCACCTCGGACAGGGGGCAATGAAAAACTGTTTTTT.